This is a list of T cell receptor beta chains from one sample in a study of shared clonotypes between healthy human individuals. Generated by immunoSEQ multiplex PCR, the TCRdb table keeps only in-frame clones and is missing some. The table includes roughly 2,500,000 clones, roughly 93% detected once. The sequenced sample consisted of naive CD4+ T cells from PBMCs. Source of these receptors: a man aged 18 to 35 in good health. Some clones in this sample may be carry-over from other donors' samples. Each CDR3 is given with its conserved first and last residue. A D gene is named only where the DNA matches it firmly. Part of the rows lack a size; the others show once, few, many or a class for expanded clones.

CDR3 DNA,CDR3 protein,clone size,V gene,J gene,D gene
TGTGCCAGCAGCTTGGGGCAGCTTAACTATGGCTACACCTTC,CASSLGQLNYGYTF,.,TRBV7-2,TRBJ1-2,.
TGTGCCAGCCTCGGGGCAACGACTAATGAAAAACTGTTTTTT,CASLGATTNEKLFF,.,TRBV2,TRBJ1-4,.
TGTGCCAGCAGTTACCTAGGGGGGAACAGCAATCAGCCCCAGCATTTT,CASSYLGGNSNQPQHF,few,TRBV6-6,TRBJ1-5,.
TGTGCCAGCTCAGAGTCCTTAAATCAGCCCCAGCATTTT,CASSESLNQPQHF,once,TRBV18,TRBJ1-5,.
TGTGCCAGCAGTTCCACAGGGGGAAGGCAGCCCCAGCATTTT,CASSSTGGRQPQHF,.,TRBV28,TRBJ1-5,TRBD1
TGTGCCAGCAGGAAAGGGGAAGCTGGGGCCAACGTCCTGACTTTC,CASRKGEAGANVLTF,.,TRBV2,TRBJ2-6,.
TGTGCCAGCAGCTTAATGGAGATGGGGGGGGCAGATACGCAGTATTTT,CASSLMEMGGADTQYF,.,TRBV7-9,TRBJ2-3,TRBD2
TGTGCCAGCTCACCAGGTGGGACAGGGGGTCAGCCCCAGCATTTT,CASSPGGTGGQPQHF,.,TRBV18,TRBJ1-5,TRBD1
TGTGCCAGCAGCTGGTCAGGGGGGACAGATACGCAGTATTTT,CASSWSGGTDTQYF,.,TRBV7-6,TRBJ2-3,.
TGTGCCAGTAGGTCCCCCAGCGGCAGGGTAGACACTGAAGCTTTCTTT,CASRSPSGRVDTEAFF,once,TRBV19,TRBJ1-1,.
TGTGCCAGCATACTCCCGGGCCTAGCATCTGGGGCCAACGTCCTGACTTTC,CASILPGLASGANVLTF,.,TRBV6-4,TRBJ2-6,.
TGTGCCAGCAGCGGACGACAGGGAGCCTACGAGCAGTACTTC,CASSGRQGAYEQYF,.,TRBV9,TRBJ2-7,TRBD1
TGTGCCAGCAGTTACTCGAATACCGCAGATACGCAGTATTTT,CASSYSNTADTQYF,.,TRBV6-5,TRBJ2-3,.
TGTGCCAGCAGCTTACGCGACAGGGATCCTAGTGGCTACACCTTC,CASSLRDRDPSGYTF,.,TRBV7-9,TRBJ1-2,TRBD1
TGTGCCAGCGCCGGCACCGGACGGATGGGGACCCAGTACTTC,CASAGTGRMGTQYF,once,TRBV18,TRBJ2-5,.
TGTGCCAGCGCTTCTTTGAGGGAGGCGGATGAGCAGTTCTTC,CASASLREADEQFF,.,TRBV11-2,TRBJ2-1,.